This TCR beta chain was documented in a study of naive and memory T cell subsets. The CDR3 has 12 residues. Two oligonucleotides, mixed equimolar, formed the beta constant-region primer covering TRBC1 and TRBC2. The ligated cDNA underwent four PCR rounds using SP2 and nested alpha and beta constant-region primers. From the UMI-ligation and nested PCR reads, TCRdb called clonotypes with MiXCR, one entry per CDR3 protein. The sample lists 95,000 to 150,000 distinct CDR3 sequences; 35% to 40% were seen once. This clonotype was detected only a few times. A read error may produce the germline difference seen at one junction end.

V and J are TRBV5-7 and TRBJ1-1; D possibly corresponds to TRBD1 (6 bases). TRBV5-7 is placed among ORFs of uncertain function. The source material was central memory CD4+ T cells from blood. This clonotype was obtained from a human donor in good health. CDR3 DNA sequence: TGTGCCAGCAGCTATTACGACAGGACCCAGGAGTTT. The encoded protein is CASSYYDRTQEF.